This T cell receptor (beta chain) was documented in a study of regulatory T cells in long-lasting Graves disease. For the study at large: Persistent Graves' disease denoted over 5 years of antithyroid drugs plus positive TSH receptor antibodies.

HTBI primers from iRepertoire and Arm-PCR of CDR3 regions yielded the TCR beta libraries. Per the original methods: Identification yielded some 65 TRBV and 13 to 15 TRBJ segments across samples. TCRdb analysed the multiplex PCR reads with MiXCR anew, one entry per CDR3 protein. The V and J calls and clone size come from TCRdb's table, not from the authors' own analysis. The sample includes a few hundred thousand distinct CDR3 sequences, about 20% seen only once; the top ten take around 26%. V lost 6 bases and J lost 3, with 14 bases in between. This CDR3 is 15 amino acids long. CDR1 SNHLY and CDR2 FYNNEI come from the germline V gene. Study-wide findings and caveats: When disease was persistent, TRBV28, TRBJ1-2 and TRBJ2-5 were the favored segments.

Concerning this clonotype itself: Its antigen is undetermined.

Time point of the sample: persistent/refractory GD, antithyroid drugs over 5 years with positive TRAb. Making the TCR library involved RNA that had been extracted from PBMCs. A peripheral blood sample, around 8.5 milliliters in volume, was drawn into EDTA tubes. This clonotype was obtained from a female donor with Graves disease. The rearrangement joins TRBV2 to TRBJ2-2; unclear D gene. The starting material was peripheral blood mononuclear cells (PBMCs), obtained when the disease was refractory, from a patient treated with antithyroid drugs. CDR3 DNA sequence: TGTGCCAGCAGGGAGAGTAGGGCGGACACCGGGGAGCTGTTTTTT. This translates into CASRESRADTGELFF.